Shown below are 16 T cell receptor beta chains from a single sample sequenced in a study of blood T cells in healthy people across ages (dated by TCRdb to the mid-2010s). The library relied on 5' RACE. Instrument on record: Illumina HiSeq 2500. The second PCR ran for roughly 6 to 11 cycles and used a J-beta primer mix along with a sample-barcoded 5' primer. TCRdb applied fastp at Q25 and MiXCR to the public reads, then kept only in-frame beta chains. When rows share a CDR3 protein, they turn into one entry using the most common DNA and genes. Present in this sample are roughly 1,700,000 distinct CDR3 sequences, roughly 30% of which were seen just once. Of the sample, 7.7% falls within the top ten clones. Sequencing was done on a sample of blood. The origin of the receptors is a woman in her twenties or thirties in good health.

The chain has TRBV29-1 and TRBJ1-1; no clear D. CDR1 is SQVTM, CDR2 ANQGSEA, per germline. Deletions cut 4 bases from V and 3 bases from J, with 15 bases between. The CDR3 has 14 residues. CDR3 bases: TGCAGCGTTGTCGCTCGCCAACCGGACACTGAAGCTTTCTTT. Residues: CSVVARQPDTEAFF.

Details on this clonotype: A much larger clone is a single base away; this may be a read error. The chain is built from TRBV29-1 and TRBJ2-6; a possible D gene is TRBD2 (6 bases). Germline values: CDR1 SQVTM, CDR2 ANQGSEA. The CDR3 loop spans 14 amino acids. The CDR3 sequence: CSVEGGTGANVRTF. The CDR3 DNA follows: TGCAGCGTTGAAGGGGGGACTGGGGCCAACGTCCGGACTTTC.

There are a few counts of this clonotype. The CDR3 here is CASSWGRGEQFF. For the CDR3, the DNA is TGTGCCAGCAGCTGGGGCAGGGGTGAGCAGTTCTTC. The chain is built from TRBV5-6 and TRBJ2-1; maybe TRBD1 (6 bases). Germline V lookup: CDR1 SGHDT, CDR2 YYEEEE. V was clipped by 3 bases and J by 9 bases, with 10 bases between them. The CDR3 sequence is 12 residues long.

Notes on this clonotype: A read error may account for a junction end that differs from germline. The rearrangement uses TRBV6-2 or TRBV6-3 and TRBJ2-1; tentative D call: TRBD2 (6 bases). Germline-derived CDR1 and CDR2 are MNHEY and SVGEGT. CDR3 length: 15 amino acids. This CDR3 is CASSYSHPTRNEQVF. As DNA, the CDR3 is TGTGCCAGCAGTTACTCGCACCCGACTAGAAATGAGCAGGTCTTC.

On this clonotype itself: A read error may produce the germline difference seen at one junction end. The chain recombines TRBV11-2 with TRBJ2-3, with 8 bases aligning to TRBD2. The germline gives CDR1 SGHAT, CDR2 FQNNGV. This CDR3 comprises 15 residues. The CDR3 is CASSFSGIGTDTRYF. CDR3 nucleotides: TGTGCCAGCAGCTTTAGCGGGATCGGCACAGATACGCGGTATTTT.

Notes on this clonotype: The junction does not match germline at one end; this may be a read error. This chain connects TRBV7-2 to TRBJ2-3; 9 bases map to TRBD1. The CDR3 length is 13 residues. CDR1 and CDR2 (germline): SGHTA, FQGNSA. CDR3 nucleotide sequence: TGCGCCAGCGGGGACAGGGATTATGAAAAACTGTATTTT. It codes for CASGDRDYEKLYF.

This clonotype came up a few times. V is TRBV2 and J is TRBJ2-1; TRBD1 matches 9 bases. V lost 7 bases, J lost 6 bases, and 7 bases stayed unmatched. This CDR3 spans 14 amino acids. The germline gives CDR1 SNHLY, CDR2 FYNNEI. For the CDR3, the DNA is TGTGCCAGCACCTCGGGGACAGGGTTCAATGAGCAGTTCTTC. It specifies CASTSGTGFNEQFF.

This clonotype came up many times. The rearrangement links TRBV5-1 to TRBJ1-2, with no clear D. Germline assignment: CDR1 SGHRS and CDR2 YFSETQ. The V gene lost 1 base and the J gene lost 7 bases, with 17 bases spanning the gap. This CDR3 contains 15 residues. DNA of the CDR3: TGCGCCAGCAGCTTGTCCCCCGATAACTATTTTGGCTACACCTTC. Translation: CASSLSPDNYFGYTF.

There are many counts of this clonotype. The chain uses TRBV14 and TRBJ2-7; D call uncertain. V lost 1 base, J lost 3 bases, and 7 bases lay in between. The CDR3 length is 13 residues. Germline CDR1 reads SGHDN; CDR2 reads FVKESK. DNA for the CDR3: TGTGCCAGCAGCCAAGTTATAGGCTACGAGCAGTACTTC. This sequence encodes CASSQVIGYEQYF.

This clonotype occurred many times. The chain carries TRBV12-3 or TRBV12-4 and TRBJ2-5; D not resolved. V lost 5 bases to trimming and J lost 5 bases, with 6 bases between them. This CDR3 has 11 residues. CDR3 residues: CASSARETQYF. The CDR3 DNA is TGTGCCAGCAGTGCCAGGGAGACCCAGTACTTC.

A few counts support this clonotype. The junction departs from germline at one end; a sequencing error may be responsible. The chain couples TRBV6-5 to TRBJ2-6; D is unclear. The CDR3 is made up of 15 amino acids. CDR1 MNHEY and CDR2 SVGAGI come from the germline V gene. CDR3 region: CTSTGSFSGANVLTF. In DNA, the CDR3 is TGTACCAGCACTGGAAGCTTCTCTGGGGCCAACGTCCTGACTTTC.

The chain links TRBV6-4 to TRBJ2-1; D is perhaps TRBD1 or TRBD2 (6 bases each). Germline CDR1 is MRHNA and CDR2 is SNTAGT. There are 14 residues in the CDR3. The germline V and J ends were trimmed by 10 bases and 4 bases, with 17 bases remaining between them. CDR3 in amino acids: CATKGGLGYNEQFF. The DNA of the CDR3 is TGTGCCACCAAGGGGGGATTGGGGTACAATGAGCAGTTCTTC.

The chain has TRBV20-1 and TRBJ2-3, with TRBD2 as a possible D gene (6 bases). V was cut by 6 bases and J by 14 bases, with 9 bases left in between. Germline CDR1 and CDR2: DFQATT and SNEGSKA (reference sequence). This CDR3 is built from 8 residues. CDR3 in DNA: TGCAGTGCAAAGGGACTGTATTTT. Translated: CSAKGLYF.

This clonotype has a handful of counts. The chain couples TRBV12-3 or TRBV12-4 to TRBJ1-5; TRBD1 agrees at 11 bases. Germline trimming cut 7 bases from V and 5 bases from J; bases unmatched to any gene: 7. This CDR3 is 15 amino acids long. The CDR3 DNA reads TGTGCCAGCACCGCGGGACAGGGGGTCTATCAGCCCCAGCATTTT. Amino acid sequence: CASTAGQGVYQPQHF.

This clonotype came up many times. The rearrangement joins TRBV20-1 to TRBJ2-1, with TRBD2 identical over 7 bases. The CDR3 length is 14 residues. The ends lost 8 bases at V and 1 base at J; junction bases unmatched: 8. Germline-derived CDR1 and CDR2 are DFQATT and SNEGSKA (reference sequence). The CDR3 here is CSTSSSGSYNEQFF. In nucleotides, the CDR3 is TGCAGTACGTCCTCTAGCGGATCCTACAATGAGCAGTTCTTC.

V gene TRBV6-2 or TRBV6-3 combines with J gene TRBJ2-1, with D perhaps being TRBD1 or TRBD2 (7 bases each). The CDR3 extends over 16 amino acids. Trimming shortened V by 8 bases and J by 4 bases, and 21 bases separated the two germline ends. CDR1 and CDR2 (germline): MNHEY, SVGEGT. The CDR3 coding sequence is TGTGCCAGCTTAGGTGGAGCGGGACAGATGTACAATGAGCAGTTCTTC. Its translation: CASLGGAGQMYNEQFF.